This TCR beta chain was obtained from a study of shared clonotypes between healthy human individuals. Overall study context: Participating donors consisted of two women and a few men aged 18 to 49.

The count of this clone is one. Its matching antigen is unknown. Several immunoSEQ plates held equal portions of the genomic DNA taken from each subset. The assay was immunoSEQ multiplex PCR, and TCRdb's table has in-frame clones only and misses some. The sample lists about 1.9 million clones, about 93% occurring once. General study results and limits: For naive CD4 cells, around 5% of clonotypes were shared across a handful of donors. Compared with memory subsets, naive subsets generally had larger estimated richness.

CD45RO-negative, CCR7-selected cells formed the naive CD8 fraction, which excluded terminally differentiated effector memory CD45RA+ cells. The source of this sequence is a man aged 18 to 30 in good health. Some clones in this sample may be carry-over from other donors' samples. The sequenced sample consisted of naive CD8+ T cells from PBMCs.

DNA of the CDR3: TGTGCCAGCTCACCGGTCCGGGGACGACCCCCTATTACTAGCACAGATACGCAGTATTTT. Translation gives CASSPVRGRPPITSTDTQYF. The chain uses TRBV18 and TRBJ2-3, with D perhaps assigned TRBD1 or TRBD2 (5 bases each). V was shortened by 3 bases and J by 0 bases, with 25 bases between the two germline ends. The length of the CDR3 is 20 residues. The V gene's germline CDR1 is KGHSH and CDR2 LQKENI.